This T cell receptor (beta chain) emerged from a study of cytomegalovirus exposure and HLA in healthy donors. Study-level points and caveats: TCR beta V- and J-gene trimming was later associated with a missense DCLRE1C variant. In a later analysis, parvovirus B19, influenza, CMV and Epstein-Barr virus appeared linked to several top co-occurrence clusters.

After removal of 3 bases from V and 1 base from J, the junction contained 11 bases not matched to a gene. Germline V gene data show CDR1 as SEHNR and CDR2 as FQNEAQ (reference sequence). The CDR3 has 17 residues. A remark on this clone: Antigen specificity is unknown.

The PCR made use of 60 Vbeta and 13 Jbeta primers. Libraries were prepared by immunoSEQ multiplex PCR; TCRdb keeps only in-frame clonotypes and omits some of them. The table lists 150,000 to 250,000 clones, roughly four fifths of them singletons, with about 2.1% in the top ten. Sequenced material: PBMCs. The sequence was collected from a man younger than 40 in good health and CMV-seronegative. The chain couples TRBV7-9 to TRBJ1-1; 7 bases match TRBD1. The CDR3 is CASSFDRVRLRNTEAFF. The DNA of the CDR3 is TGTGCCAGCAGCTTTGACAGGGTTAGACTACGGAACACTGAAGCTTTCTTT.